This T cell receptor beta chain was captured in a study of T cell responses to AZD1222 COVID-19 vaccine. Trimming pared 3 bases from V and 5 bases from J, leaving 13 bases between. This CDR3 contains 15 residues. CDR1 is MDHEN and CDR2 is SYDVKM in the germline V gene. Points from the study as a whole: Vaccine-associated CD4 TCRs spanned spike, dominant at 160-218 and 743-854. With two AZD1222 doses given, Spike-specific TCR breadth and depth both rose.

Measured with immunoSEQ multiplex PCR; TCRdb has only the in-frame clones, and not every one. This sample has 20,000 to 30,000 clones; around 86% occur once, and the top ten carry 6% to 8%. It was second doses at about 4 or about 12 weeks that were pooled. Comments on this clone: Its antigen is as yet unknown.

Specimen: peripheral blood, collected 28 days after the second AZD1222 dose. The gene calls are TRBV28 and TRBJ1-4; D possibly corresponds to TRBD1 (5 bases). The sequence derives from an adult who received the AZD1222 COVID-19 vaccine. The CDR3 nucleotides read TGTGCCAGCAGTTTGGGGGGTGGGTTGAATGAAAAACTGTTTTTT. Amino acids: CASSLGGGLNEKLFF. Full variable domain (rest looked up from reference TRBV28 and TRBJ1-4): DVKVTQSSRYLVKRTGEKVFLECVQDMDHENMFWYRQDPGLGLRLIYFSYDVKMKEKGDIPEGYSVSREKKERFSLILESASTNQTSMYLCASSLGGGLNEKLFFGSGTQLSVL.